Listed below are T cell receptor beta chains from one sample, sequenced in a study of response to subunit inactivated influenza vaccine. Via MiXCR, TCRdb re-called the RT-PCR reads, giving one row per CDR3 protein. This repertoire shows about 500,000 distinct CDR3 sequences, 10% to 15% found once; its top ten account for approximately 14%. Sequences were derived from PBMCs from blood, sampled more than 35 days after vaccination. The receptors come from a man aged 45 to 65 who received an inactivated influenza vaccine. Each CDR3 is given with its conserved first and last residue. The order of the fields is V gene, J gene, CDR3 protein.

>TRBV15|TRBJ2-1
CATSSSKQGAAYNEQFF
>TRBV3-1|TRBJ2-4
CASSQDGYIQYF
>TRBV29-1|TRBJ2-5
CSVPGQANQETQYF
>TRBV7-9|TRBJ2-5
CASSLVGGPQETQYF
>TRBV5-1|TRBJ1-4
CASSWDGRSGEKLFF
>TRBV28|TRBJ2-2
CASSLGGTGMIGELFF
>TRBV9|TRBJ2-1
CASSVFALAGKGPYNEQFF
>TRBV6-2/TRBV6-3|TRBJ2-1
CASIANRGGEQFF
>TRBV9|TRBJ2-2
CASSAGLAGSYTGELFF
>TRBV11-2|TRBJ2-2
CASSGRDWGGELFF
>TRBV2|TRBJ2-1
CASNPVTGMGYNEQFF
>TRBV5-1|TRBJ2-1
CASSLDETAAGEQFF
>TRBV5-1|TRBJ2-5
CASSTGTSLVKETQYF
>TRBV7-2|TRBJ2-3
CASRGPSGSGTDTQYF
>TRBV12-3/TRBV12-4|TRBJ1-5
CASSLLESQPQHF
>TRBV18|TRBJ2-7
CASSPPGRTYEQYF
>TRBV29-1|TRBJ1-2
CSVEGRPNYGYTF
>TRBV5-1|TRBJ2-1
CASSSQGAPNNEQFF
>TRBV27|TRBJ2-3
CASSPGTGSRTDTQYF
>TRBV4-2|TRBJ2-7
CASSQVTGGPYEQYF
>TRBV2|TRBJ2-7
CASRAGLAGVYEQYF
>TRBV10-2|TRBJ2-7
CASSGQRWDEQYF
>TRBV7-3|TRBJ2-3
CASSFDRFTDTQYF
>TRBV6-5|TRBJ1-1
CASSNRVMAFF
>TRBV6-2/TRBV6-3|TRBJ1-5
CASSYSLGFQPQHF
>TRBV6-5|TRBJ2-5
CASSYSGTGRETQYF
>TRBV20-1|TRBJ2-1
CCARDRDLTYNEQFF
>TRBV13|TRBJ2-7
CASSRGSHEQYF
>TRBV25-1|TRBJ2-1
CASGRDRYNEQFF
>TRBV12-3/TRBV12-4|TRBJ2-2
CASTPTSVLNTGELFF
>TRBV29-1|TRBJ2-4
CSAGGVTKNIQYF
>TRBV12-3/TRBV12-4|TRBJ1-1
CASSGRWGDTEAFF
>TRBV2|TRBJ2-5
CASSEMREGLETQYF
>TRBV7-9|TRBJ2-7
CASSLAPGQDYEQYF
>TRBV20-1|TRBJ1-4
CSASRGVGEKLFF
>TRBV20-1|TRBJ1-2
CSGRTAAEGYTF
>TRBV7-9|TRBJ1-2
CASSPDQGFGYGYTF
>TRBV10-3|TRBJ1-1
CAISSDSSPEAFF
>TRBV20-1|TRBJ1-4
CSARDYGVWVEKLFF
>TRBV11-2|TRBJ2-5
CASSQMAGHQETQYF
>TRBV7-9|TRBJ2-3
CASSSQGLPAGTDTQYF
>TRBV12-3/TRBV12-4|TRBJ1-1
CASSIAQGTEAFF
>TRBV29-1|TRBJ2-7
CSVGGLAGAYYEQYF
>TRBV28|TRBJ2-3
CASSRGRGGRDTQYF
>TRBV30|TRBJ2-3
CAWSSGRATDTQYF
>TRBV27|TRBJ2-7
CASREAGRGLEQYF
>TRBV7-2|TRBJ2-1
CASSLARYNEQFF
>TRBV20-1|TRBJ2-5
CSARSLAQETQYF
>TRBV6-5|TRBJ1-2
CASSYPQAGTGIYGYTF
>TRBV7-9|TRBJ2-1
CASSPYEGYNEQFF
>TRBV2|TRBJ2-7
CASKPDRGSYEQYF
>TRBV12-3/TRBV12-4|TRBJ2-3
CASSLAGTGFHTQYF
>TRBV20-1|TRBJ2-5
CSARVSGVNQETQYF